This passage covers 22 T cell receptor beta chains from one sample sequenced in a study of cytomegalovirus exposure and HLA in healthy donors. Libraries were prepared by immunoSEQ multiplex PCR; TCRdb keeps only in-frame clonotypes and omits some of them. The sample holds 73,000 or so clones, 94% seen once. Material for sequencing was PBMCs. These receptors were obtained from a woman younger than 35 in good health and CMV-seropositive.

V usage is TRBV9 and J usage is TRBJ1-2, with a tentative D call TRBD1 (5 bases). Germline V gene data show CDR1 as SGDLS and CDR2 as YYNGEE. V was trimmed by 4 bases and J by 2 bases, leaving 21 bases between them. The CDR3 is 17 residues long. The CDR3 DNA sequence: TGTGCCAGCAGCCCGAAGCCGGGGACTCCCGGAAACTATGGCTACACCTTC. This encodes CASSPKPGTPGNYGYTF.

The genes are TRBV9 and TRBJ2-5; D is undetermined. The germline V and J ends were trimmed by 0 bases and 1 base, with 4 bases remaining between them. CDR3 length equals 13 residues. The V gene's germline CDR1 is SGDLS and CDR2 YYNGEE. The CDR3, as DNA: TGTGCCAGCAGCGTAGGCGCCCAAGAGACCCAGTACTTC. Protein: CASSVGAQETQYF.

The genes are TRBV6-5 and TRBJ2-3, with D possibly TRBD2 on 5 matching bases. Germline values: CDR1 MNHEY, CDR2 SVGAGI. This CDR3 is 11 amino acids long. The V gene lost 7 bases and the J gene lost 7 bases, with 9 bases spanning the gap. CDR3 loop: CASMRGNTQYF. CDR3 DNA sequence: TGTGCCAGCATGAGAGGGAATACGCAGTATTTT.

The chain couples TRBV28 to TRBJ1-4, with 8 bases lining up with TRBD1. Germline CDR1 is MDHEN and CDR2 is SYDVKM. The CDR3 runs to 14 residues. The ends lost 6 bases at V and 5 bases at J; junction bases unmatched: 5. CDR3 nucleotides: TGTGCCAGCAGCCAGGGGGCAGGGAATGAAAAACTGTTTTTT. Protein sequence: CASSQGAGNEKLFF.

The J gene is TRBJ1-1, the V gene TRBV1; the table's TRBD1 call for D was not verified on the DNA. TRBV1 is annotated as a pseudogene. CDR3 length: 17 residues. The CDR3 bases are TGCACCAAAAAGCCCCGGGACAGGGAATTTCCCGACACTGAAGCTTTCTTT. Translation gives CTKKPRDREFPDTEAFF.

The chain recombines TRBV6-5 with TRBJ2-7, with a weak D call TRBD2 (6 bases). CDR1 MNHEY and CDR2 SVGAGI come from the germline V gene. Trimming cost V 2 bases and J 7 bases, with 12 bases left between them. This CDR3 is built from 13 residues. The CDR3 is CASSYPPGVEQYF. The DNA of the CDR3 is TGTGCCAGCAGTTACCCGCCGGGGGTTGAGCAGTACTTC.

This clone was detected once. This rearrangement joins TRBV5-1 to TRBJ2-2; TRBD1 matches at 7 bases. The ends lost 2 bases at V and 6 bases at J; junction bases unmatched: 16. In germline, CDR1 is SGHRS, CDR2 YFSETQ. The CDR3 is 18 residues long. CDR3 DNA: TGCGCCAGCAGCTTTACTCCGCCGCAGGGGGTGATGTCCGGGGAGCTGTTTTTT. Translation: CASSFTPPQGVMSGELFF.

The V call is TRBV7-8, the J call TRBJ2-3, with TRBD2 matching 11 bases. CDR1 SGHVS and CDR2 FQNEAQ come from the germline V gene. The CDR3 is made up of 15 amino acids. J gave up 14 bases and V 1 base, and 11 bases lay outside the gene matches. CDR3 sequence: CASSLVVGLAAFWYF. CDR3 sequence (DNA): TGTGCCAGCAGCTTAGTCGTGGGACTAGCGGCGTTCTGGTATTTT.

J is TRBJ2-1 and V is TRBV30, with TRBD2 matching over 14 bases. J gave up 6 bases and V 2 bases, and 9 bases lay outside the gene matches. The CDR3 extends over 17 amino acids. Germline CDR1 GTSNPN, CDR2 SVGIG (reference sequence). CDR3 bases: TGTGCCTGGAGTAGAAGATTTGGACTAGCGGGAGGCAATGAGCAGTTCTTC. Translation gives CAWSRRFGLAGGNEQFF.

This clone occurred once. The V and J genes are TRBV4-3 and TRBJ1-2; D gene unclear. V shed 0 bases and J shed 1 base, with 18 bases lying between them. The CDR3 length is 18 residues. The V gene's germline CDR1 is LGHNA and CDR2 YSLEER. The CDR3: CASSQDWVAGSVNYGYTF. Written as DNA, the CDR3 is TGCGCCAGCAGCCAAGATTGGGTGGCAGGCTCAGTTAACTATGGCTACACCTTC.

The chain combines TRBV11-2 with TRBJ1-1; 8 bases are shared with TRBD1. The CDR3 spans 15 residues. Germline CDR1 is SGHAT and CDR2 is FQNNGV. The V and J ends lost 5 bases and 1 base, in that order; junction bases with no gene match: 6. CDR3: CASSKTGVGNTEAFF. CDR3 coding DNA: TGTGCCAGCAGCAAGACAGGGGTGGGGAACACTGAAGCTTTCTTT.

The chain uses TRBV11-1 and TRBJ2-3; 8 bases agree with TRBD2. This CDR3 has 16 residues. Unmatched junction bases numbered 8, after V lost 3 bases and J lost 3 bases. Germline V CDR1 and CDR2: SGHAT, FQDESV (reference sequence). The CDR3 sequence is CASSLVGLVGTDTQYF. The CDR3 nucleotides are TGTGCCAGCAGCTTGGTGGGACTAGTGGGGACAGATACGCAGTATTTT.

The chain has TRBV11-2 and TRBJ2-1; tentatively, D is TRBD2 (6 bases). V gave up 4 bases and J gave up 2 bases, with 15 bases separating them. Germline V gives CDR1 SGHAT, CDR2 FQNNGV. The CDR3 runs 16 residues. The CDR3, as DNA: TGTGCCAGCAGCTCCCCCGGGGGTGTCCCCTACAATGAGCAGTTCTTC. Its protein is CASSSPGGVPYNEQFF.

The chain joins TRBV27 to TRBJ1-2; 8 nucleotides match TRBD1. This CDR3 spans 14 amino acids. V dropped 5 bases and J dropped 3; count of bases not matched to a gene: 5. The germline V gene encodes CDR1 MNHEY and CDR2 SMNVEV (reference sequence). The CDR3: CASSATGGYYGYTF. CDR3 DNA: TGTGCCAGCAGTGCTACAGGGGGATACTATGGCTACACCTTC.

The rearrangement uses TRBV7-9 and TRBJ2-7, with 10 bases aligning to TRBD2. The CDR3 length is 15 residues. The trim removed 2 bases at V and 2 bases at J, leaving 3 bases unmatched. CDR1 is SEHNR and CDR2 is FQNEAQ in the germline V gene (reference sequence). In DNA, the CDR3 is TGTGCCAGCAGCTTACCTAGCGGGGGCACCTACGAGCAGTACTTC. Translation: CASSLPSGGTYEQYF.

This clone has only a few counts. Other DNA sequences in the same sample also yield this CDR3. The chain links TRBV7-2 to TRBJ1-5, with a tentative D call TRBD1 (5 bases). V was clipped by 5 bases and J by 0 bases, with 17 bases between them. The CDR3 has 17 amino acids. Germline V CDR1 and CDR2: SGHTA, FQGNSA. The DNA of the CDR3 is TGTGCCAGCAGCCCCCGGGGGGGACCTTATAGCAATCAGCCCCAGCATTTT. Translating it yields CASSPRGGPYSNQPQHF.

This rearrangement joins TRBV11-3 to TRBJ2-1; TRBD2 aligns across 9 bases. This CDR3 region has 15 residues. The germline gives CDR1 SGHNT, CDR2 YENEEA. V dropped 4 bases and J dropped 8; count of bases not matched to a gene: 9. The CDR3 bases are TGTGCCAGCAGCTCCTCCGGCGGGAGGGCCGATGAGCAGTTCTTC. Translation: CASSSSGGRADEQFF.

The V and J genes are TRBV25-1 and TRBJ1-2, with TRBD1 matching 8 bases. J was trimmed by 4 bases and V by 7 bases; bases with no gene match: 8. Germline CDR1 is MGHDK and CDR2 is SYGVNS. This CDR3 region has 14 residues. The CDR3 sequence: CASKPGGIAYGYTF. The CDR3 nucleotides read TGTGCCAGCAAACCAGGGGGCATAGCCTATGGCTACACCTTC.

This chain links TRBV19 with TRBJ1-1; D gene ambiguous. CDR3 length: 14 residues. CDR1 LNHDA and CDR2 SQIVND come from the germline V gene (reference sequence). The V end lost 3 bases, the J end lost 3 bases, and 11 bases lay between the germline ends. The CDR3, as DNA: TGTGCCAGTAGTATTGGGCCGGGATACACTGAAGCTTTCTTT. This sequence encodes CASSIGPGYTEAFF.

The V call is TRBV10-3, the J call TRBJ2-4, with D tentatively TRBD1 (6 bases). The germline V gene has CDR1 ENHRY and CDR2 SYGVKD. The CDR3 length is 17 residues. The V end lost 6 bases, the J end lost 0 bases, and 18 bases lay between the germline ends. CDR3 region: CAISPGTRSLAKNIQYF. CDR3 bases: TGTGCCATCAGCCCCGGGACACGGTCCTTAGCCAAAAACATTCAGTACTTC.

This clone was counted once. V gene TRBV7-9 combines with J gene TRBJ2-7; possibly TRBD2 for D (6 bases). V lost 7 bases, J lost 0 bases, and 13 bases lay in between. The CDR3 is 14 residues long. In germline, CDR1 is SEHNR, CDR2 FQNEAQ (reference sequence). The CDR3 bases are TGTGCCAGCACCCTAGGAGGGAGCTCCTACGAGCAGTACTTC. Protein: CASTLGGSSYEQYF.

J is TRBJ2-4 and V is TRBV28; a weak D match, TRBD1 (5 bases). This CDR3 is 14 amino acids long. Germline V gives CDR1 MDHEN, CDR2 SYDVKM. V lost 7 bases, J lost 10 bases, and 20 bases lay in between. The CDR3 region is CASIPVPGSGIQYF. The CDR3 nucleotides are TGTGCCAGCATTCCCGTGCCAGGGTCTGGGATTCAGTACTTC. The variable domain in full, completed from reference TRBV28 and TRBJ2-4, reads DVKVTQSSRYLVKRTGEKVFLECVQDMDHENMFWYRQDPGLGLRLIYFSYDVKMKEKGDIPEGYSVSREKKERFSLILESASTNQTSMYLCASIPVPGSGIQYFGAGTRLSVL.